Following are 5 T cell receptor beta chains from one sample sequenced in a study of cytomegalovirus exposure and HLA in healthy donors. Sequencing used immunoSEQ multiplex PCR; TCRdb keeps in-frame clones, though not all of them. The data show 140,000 to 150,000 clones, about 94% seen once. The material sequenced was PBMCs. The receptor source for this set is a man aged 18 to 29 in good health and CMV-seropositive.

This clone was observed a handful of times. The chain has TRBV6-1 and TRBJ1-2; TRBD1 matches 9 bases. This CDR3 spans 12 amino acids. Germline V lookup: CDR1 MNHNS, CDR2 SASEGT. The V segment lost 8 bases and the J segment 4 bases; nucleotides outside the gene matches: 2. The chain's CDR3 is CASGDRVYGYTF. The CDR3 nucleotides read TGTGCCAGCGGGGACAGGGTCTATGGCTACACCTTC.

The chain links TRBV7-8 to TRBJ2-1; TRBD1 might be the D (5 bases). Deletions cut 5 bases from V and 7 bases from J, with 12 bases between. This CDR3 contains 13 residues. Germline V gene lookup returns CDR1 SGHVS and CDR2 FQNEAQ. The CDR3 nucleotides read TGTGCCAGCAGCCCCCCAGGGAATAATGAGCAGTTCTTC. Its protein product is CASSPPGNNEQFF.

V usage is TRBV23-1 and J usage is TRBJ1-4; TRBD1 matches 10 bases. TRBV23-1 is annotated as an ORF whose role is uncertain. J lost 6 bases, V lost 6 bases, and 22 bases had no gene match. The CDR3 runs 20 residues. DNA for the CDR3: TGCGCCAGCAGACCAAATCGGAGCCGGGACAGGGGCAATACGGATGAAAAACTGTTTTTT. Translated: CASRPNRSRDRGNTDEKLFF.

To note about this clone: No DNA is shown, since the ends of the CDR3 on it are uncertain; the CDR3 is the one TCRdb lists. V and J are TRBV27 and TRBJ2-4; TRBD1 is the table's D call and was not checked against the DNA. The CDR3 is 15 amino acids in total, end residues counted. Germline V gives CDR1 MNHEY, CDR2 SMNVEV (reference sequence). The CDR3 sequence: CASSSSTRDRNIQYF.

This chain uses TRBV2 with TRBJ1-5; 7 nucleotides align to TRBD1. CDR3 size: 14 residues. V dropped 3 bases and J dropped 6; count of bases not matched to a gene: 5. In germline, CDR1 is SNHLY, CDR2 FYNNEI. CDR3 DNA: TGTGCCAGCAGTGAGTGGTCAGGGGGTCAGCCCCAGCATTTT. This sequence encodes CASSEWSGGQPQHF. The full variable domain, in which reference TRBV2 and TRBJ1-5 provide the parts outside the CDR3, is EPEVTQTPSHQVTQMGQEVILRCVPISNHLYFYWYRQILGQKVEFLVSFYNNEISEKSEIFDDQFSVERPDGSNFTLKIRSTKLEDSAMYFCASSEWSGGQPQHFGDGTRLSIL.